The 7 T cell receptor beta chains given below trace back to one sample, sequenced in a study of T-cell reconstitution after alpha-beta-depleted transplantation in children. The authors prepared the TCRbeta library with unique molecular identifiers. Each CDR3 protein is one row after TCRdb ran MiXCR on the PCR reads. Of approximately 47,000 distinct CDR3 sequences listed, 40% to 65% are singletons. This specimen consisted of peripheral blood, obtained before TCRalphabeta/CD19-depleted stem cell transplant. The receptors were sampled from a boy less than two years old with SCID, due to receive a stem cell transplant.

This clonotype was recorded a few times. V is TRBV7-2 and J is TRBJ2-1; no definite D call. V was clipped by 0 bases and J by 9 bases, with 3 bases between them. Germline V gene data show CDR1 as SGHTA and CDR2 as FQGNSA. This CDR3 is built from 11 residues. For the CDR3, the DNA is TGTGCCAGCAGCTTAGCTGTTGAGCAGTTCTTC. Translation: CASSLAVEQFF.

This chain links TRBV6-2 or TRBV6-3 with TRBJ2-3, with 7 bases matching TRBD1. CDR1 is MNHEY, CDR2 SVGEGT, per germline. The V and J ends lost 5 bases and 4 bases, in that order; junction bases with no gene match: 9. CDR3 length equals 15 residues. This chain's CDR3 is CASSTRDRSSDTQYF. In nucleotides, the CDR3 is TGTGCCAGCAGTACTCGGGACAGATCTTCAGATACGCAGTATTTT.

The gene calls are TRBV7-2 and TRBJ1-2, with D unclear. The CDR3 sequence is 13 residues long. Germline V gene lookup returns CDR1 SGHTA and CDR2 FQGNSA. The V gene lost 0 bases and the J gene lost 0 bases, with 2 bases spanning the gap. CDR3 amino acids: CASSLATNYGYTF. The CDR3 DNA reads as TGTGCCAGCAGCTTAGCAACTAACTATGGCTACACCTTC. Looking up the rest from reference TRBV7-2 and TRBJ1-2 gives the full variable domain: GAGVSQSPSNKVTEKGKDVELRCDPISGHTALYWYRQSLGQGLEFLIYFQGNSAPDKSGLPSDRFSAERTGGSVSTLTIQRTQQEDSAVYLCASSLATNYGYTFGSGTRLTVV.

The CDR3 region is CASSFGAGAKYEQYF. DNA of the CDR3: TGTGCCAGCAGCTTCGGGGCGGGGGCTAAATACGAGCAGTACTTC. This chain joins TRBV13 and TRBJ2-7, with TRBD2 as a possible D gene (7 bases). This CDR3 has 15 amino acids. Germline V gene data show CDR1 as PRHDT and CDR2 as FYEKMQ (reference sequence). V dropped 3 bases and J dropped 4 bases, with 16 bases sitting between them.

The genes are TRBV4-1 and TRBJ2-6, with 7 bases matching TRBD2. This CDR3 has 22 residues. With V trimmed by 1 base and J by 4 bases, 22 bases remained unmatched. Germline V gene data show CDR1 as MGHRA and CDR2 as YSYEKL. Here the CDR3 reads CASSQARQGAGLYRGGANVLTF. The DNA for the CDR3 is TGCGCCAGCAGCCAAGCCCGTCAGGGAGCGGGGCTTTACCGGGGGGGGGCCAACGTCCTGACTTTC.

The chain links TRBV6-5 to TRBJ2-2, with TRBD1 as a possible D gene (6 bases). Germline V lookup: CDR1 MNHEY, CDR2 SVGAGI. The CDR3 has 15 amino acids. V shed 2 bases and J shed 1 base, with 8 bases lying between them. Here the CDR3 DNA reads TGTGCCAGCAGTTACAAGGGGGAGAACACCGGGGAGCTGTTTTTT. Amino acids: CASSYKGENTGELFF.

This sequence joins TRBV5-1 and TRBJ2-1; possible D gene TRBD2, 5 bases. The CDR3 contains 12 residues. Trimming removed 2 bases from V and 6 bases from J, with 6 bases in between. Germline V lookup: CDR1 SGHRS, CDR2 YFSETQ. CDR3 sequence reads: CASSFGVNEQFF. CDR3 sequence (DNA): TGCGCCAGCAGCTTCGGGGTCAATGAGCAGTTCTTC.